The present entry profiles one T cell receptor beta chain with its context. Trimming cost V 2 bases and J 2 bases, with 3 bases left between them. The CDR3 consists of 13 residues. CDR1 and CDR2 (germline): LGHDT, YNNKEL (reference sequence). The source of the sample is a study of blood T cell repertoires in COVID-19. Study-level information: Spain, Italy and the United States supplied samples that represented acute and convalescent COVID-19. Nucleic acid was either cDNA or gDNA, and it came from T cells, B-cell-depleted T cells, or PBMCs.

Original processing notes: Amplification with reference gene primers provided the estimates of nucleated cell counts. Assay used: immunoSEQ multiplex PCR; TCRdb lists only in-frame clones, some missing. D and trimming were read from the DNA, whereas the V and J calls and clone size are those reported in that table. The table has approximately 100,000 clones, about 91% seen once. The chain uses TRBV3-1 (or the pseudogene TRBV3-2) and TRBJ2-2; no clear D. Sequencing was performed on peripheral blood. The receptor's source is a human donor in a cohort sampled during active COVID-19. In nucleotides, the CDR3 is TGTGCCAGCAGCCAACTTAACACCGGGGAGCTGTTTTTT. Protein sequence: CASSQLNTGELFF.